Here is one T cell receptor (beta chain) with its context. What antigen it recognizes has not been identified. Per-base qualities were not stored, and no clone one base away is much larger. This specimen belongs to a study of OX40 agonist ivuxolimab in advanced cancers. A note on the overall study: Ivuxolimab was a fully human IgG2 agonistic monoclonal antibody targeting the costimulatory receptor OX40 (CD134). Intravenous ivuxolimab was administered to patients every 2 weeks at six dose levels: 0.01, 0.1, 0.3, 1.5, 3 and 10 mg/kg. Of the 50 or so patients in dose escalation, 19 had hepatocellular carcinoma, approximately 15 had melanoma, 9 had renal cell carcinoma and 9 had head and neck cancer. The dose-escalation cohort was 82.7% male with a mean age of around 62 years, ranging from roughly 23 to 79. Patients were allowed to have had prior anti-PD-1, anti-PD-L1 or anti-CTLA-4 therapy, and around 40% of the dose-escalation patients had previously received checkpoint inhibitors. Partial responses occurred in three dose-escalation patients, of whom one had hepatocellular carcinoma and two had cutaneous melanoma. The purpose of peripheral TCRbeta sequencing was to test whether ivuxolimab changed TCR sequence diversity and led to clonal T-cell expansion. The paper describes the monotherapy dose-escalation part (N = 52 patients) of the phase I trial of ivuxolimab.

For sequencing of the TCRbeta CDR3 region, genomic DNA was extracted from the sorted cells. The immunoSEQ Assay was used to sequence the TCRbeta CDR3 regions. This immuneACCESS table, as held by TCRdb, lists in-frame sequences with V and J called but not all clones. Of the missing ones, under half trace to an unresolved V gene in checked studies; the others have no known cause. The table for this sample lists 72,000 or so clones; approximately 90% of them were counted only once. The top ten hold 1.3% of the sample. Counted from cysteine to phenylalanine, this CDR3 has 15 amino acids. The DNA shown is the 45-base CDR3, in frame from base 1. V is pared back by 1 base and J by 7 bases, with 14 bases lying between the germline termini. From the germline V gene, CDR1 is SGDLS and CDR2 is YYNGEE. The paper as a whole reports these results and caveats: Low levels of normalized T-cell clonal expansion were also seen in some nonresponding patients. After ivuxolimab, more expanded clones were found on average in CD8+ T cells than in CD4+ T cells. In the 0.1-3.0 mg/kg groups, partial responders had among the lowest normalized peripheral clonal expansion, particularly in CD8+ T cells. The antigen specificity of the peripheral T cells that underwent clonal expansion was not determined. At doses of 0.1 to 3.0 mg/kg, clonal expansion of both CD4+ and CD8+ blood T cells was observed from baseline to week 6.

The trial excluded patients who had a history of autoimmune disease or who were on systemic immunosuppression. Peripheral blood for TCR sequencing was collected from all dose cohorts at baseline, on cycle 4 day 1, and on cycle 7 day 1. Samples were obtained from an open-label, multicenter, first-in-human phase I dose-escalation trial of ivuxolimab. Adults with locally advanced or metastatic melanoma, renal cell, hepatocellular, or head and neck squamous cell carcinoma were enrolled in the trial. Before TCR sequencing, CD4+ T cells and CD8+ T cells were sorted from peripheral blood as separate populations.

The sequence derives from an adult with an advanced solid tumor such as melanoma, head and neck, liver or kidney cancer. Sequences were derived from CD4+ or CD8+ T cells sorted from blood, sampled in a trial of the OX40 agonist ivuxolimab. The chain employs TRBV9 and TRBJ1-4; a tentative D match to TRBD1 spans 6 bases. The DNA sequence follows: TGTGCCAGCAGCGTAATGGGGGGCGCGGGTGAAAAACTGTTTTTT. Its protein product is CASSVMGGAGEKLFF.